This entry describes one T cell receptor (beta chain). This record comes from a study of blood T cell repertoires in COVID-19. Profiling relied on immunoSEQ multiplex PCR, and the TCRdb table lists in-frame clones only, not all of them. The data hold approximately 210,000 clones, with about nine tenths observed a single time. The CDR3 consists of 16 residues. Trimming left V 4 bases short and J 5 bases short, with 18 bases between. Germline CDR1 is SGHTA and CDR2 is FQGNSA. V is TRBV7-2 and J is TRBJ1-5; D may be TRBD1 (6 bases). This TCR came from a woman aged 25 to 39 who had recovered from COVID-19. Sequences were obtained from PBMCs or T cells enriched from blood (not recorded which). The CDR3: CASSSTGHSRDQPQHF. DNA of the CDR3: TGTGCCAGCAGCTCAACGGGACACTCAAGGGATCAGCCCCAGCATTTT.